This T cell receptor (beta chain) was identified in a study of T cell repertoires in cytomegalovirus infection. Study-wide points: CMV carriers having the relevant HLA were flagged by cumulative public TCR beta family frequency. Ex vivo responses were dominated by HLA-C-restricted CMV-specific TCR beta clonotypes.

The CDR3 loop spans 13 amino acids. In germline, CDR1 is DFQATT, CDR2 SNEGSKA (reference sequence). J was trimmed by 5 bases and V by 5 bases; bases with no gene match: 6. This clonotype was counted a few times. Its antigen is not identified. TCRdb processed the reads anew with MiXCR; each CDR3 protein has one entry. The sample contains some 920,000 distinct CDR3 sequences, approximately 31% of which appear only once. The origin of this receptor is a human donor in good health (CMV status not recorded). Some clones in this sample may be carry-over from other donors' samples. The V and J genes are TRBV20-1 and TRBJ1-1; 9 bases match TRBD1. Sequenced here: cultured CD8+ T cells from PBMCs, sampled from culture after CMV antigen stimulation. The CDR3 spells CSAVWDRETEAFF. The CDR3 coding sequence is TGCAGTGCTGTGTGGGACAGGGAGACTGAAGCTTTCTTT.